This T cell receptor (beta chain) was sequenced in a study of beta chain features in type 1 diabetes. One heparinised draw, averaging roughly 110 mL, was taken per donor. The isolated RNA, all of it, was reverse transcribed, so expressed TCRB transcripts were what got sequenced. The protocol was immunoSEQ multiplex PCR, while the TCRdb copy is restricted to in-frame clones and leaves out a portion. Of 640,000 or so clones listed, around an eighth are singletons. Regarding the study as a whole: Reduced insertions and increased deletions marked VDJ junctions in type 1 diabetes patients. Patients' naive, central memory and Treg TCRB repertoires seemed closer to one another than those of healthy donors. Across all four CD4+ subsets, people with type 1 diabetes showed modestly shorter TCRB CDR3s.

This clone was seen more than once but under ten times. Its antigen is unknown. The V segment lost 1 base and the J segment 4 bases; nucleotides outside the gene matches: 10. The CDR3 sequence is 17 residues long. Looked up from germline, CDR1 is SQVTM and CDR2 is ANQGSEA. This clonotype was obtained from a man aged 18 to 35 with type 1 diabetes. Sequencing used naive CD4+ T cells from blood. This chain uses TRBV29-1 with TRBJ2-1, with TRBD2 identical over 10 bases. As DNA, the CDR3 is TGCAGCGTTGAAGGTAAAAAGGGACTAGCGAATTACAATGAGCAGTTCTTC. Its protein product is CSVEGKKGLANYNEQFF.